The 31 T cell receptor beta chains listed next were all sequenced from one sample in a study of low-dose radiotherapy and immunotherapy resistance in tumors. Covering alpha and beta chains, TRAV- and TRBV-specific primers were used for the first-strand cDNA. Over roughly 18 PCR cycles, TCRs were amplified from a constant-region primer and V-primer adapter. TCRdb analysed the reads with MiXCR anew, one entry per CDR3 protein. The profile shows approximately 18,000 distinct CDR3 sequences, around 72% of them singletons. All receptors derive from a human donor with advanced metastatic prostate, ovarian, gallbladder or colorectal cancer (not recorded which). This table probably holds off-target reads from a library built for another chain.

The chain links TRBV28 to TRBJ2-7, with D possibly TRBD1 on 6 matching bases. Germline V lookup: CDR1 MDHEN, CDR2 SYDVKM. Trimming cost V 7 bases and J 2 bases, with 18 bases left between them. The CDR3 runs to 15 residues. CDR3 bases: TGTGCCAGCACCATAACAGGGCCAAATACCTACGAGCAGTACTTC. Its translation is CASTITGPNTYEQYF.

J is TRBJ1-1 and V is TRBV12-3 or TRBV12-4, with TRBD1 matching over 11 bases. The CDR3 runs to 15 residues. V gave up 5 bases and J gave up 5 bases; unmatched junction bases: 7. Written as DNA, the CDR3 is TGTGCCAGCAGTACCAAGGACAGGGGGCTTACTGAAGCTTTCTTT. Translating it yields CASSTKDRGLTEAFF.

This clonotype was seen a few times. The chain employs TRBV5-6 and TRBJ2-1, with 11 nucleotides matching TRBD2. V was pared by 3 bases and J by 9 bases, with 14 bases of the junction left unmatched. The V gene's germline CDR1 is SGHDT and CDR2 YYEEEE. This CDR3 has 17 residues. Here the CDR3 DNA reads TGTGCCAGCAGCTACTCATTACGTAGCGGGAGGGCCCGTGAGCAGTTCTTC. Encoded protein: CASSYSLRSGRAREQFF.

The rearrangement links TRBV5-1 to TRBJ2-1, with 11 positions matching TRBD2. The CDR3 consists of 15 residues. V lost 4 bases, J lost 7 bases, and 7 bases stayed unmatched. CDR1 SGHRS and CDR2 YFSETQ come from the germline V gene. The CDR3 sequence is CASSEGLADRNEQFF. The CDR3 bases are TGCGCCAGCAGCGAGGGACTAGCGGACCGTAATGAGCAGTTCTTC.

V and J are TRBV5-3 and TRBJ2-7, with no clear D. Being an ORF, TRBV5-3 has a function that is uncertain. The CDR3 is 15 amino acids. V lost 7 bases, J lost 2 bases, and 19 bases lay in between. CDR3 sequence reads: CARVTPVGGTYEQYF. CDR3 nucleotides: TGTGCCAGAGTGACCCCGGTAGGCGGAACCTACGAGCAGTACTTC.

V gene TRBV2 combines with J gene TRBJ2-3; D is perhaps TRBD1 or TRBD2 (7 bases each). The CDR3 has 15 residues. CDR1 SNHLY and CDR2 FYNNEI come from the germline V gene. Trimming stripped 8 bases from V and 2 bases from J, with 17 bases between. The CDR3: CASGGGDSYTDTQYF. The CDR3, as DNA: TGTGCCAGCGGGGGGGGGGACAGCTACACAGATACGCAGTATTTT.

This chain uses TRBV5-1 with TRBJ2-7; unclear D gene. Looked up from germline, CDR1 is SGHRS and CDR2 is YFSETQ. Trimming removed 4 bases from V and 4 bases from J, with 12 bases in between. The CDR3 length is 13 residues. The CDR3 nucleotides read TGCGCCAGCAGCACAGACGGAGAGTACGAGCAGTACTTC. This sequence encodes CASSTDGEYEQYF.

The rearrangement links TRBV5-3 to TRBJ2-1, with 7 bases fitting TRBD2. TRBV5-3 is filed as an ORF, its function uncertain. CDR3 length: 16 residues. The J segment lost 1 base and the V segment lost 9 bases, leaving 13 bases of the junction unmatched. The CDR3 DNA reads as TGTGCCACAGGAGCTTCCCCGGGAGGATCCTACAATGAGCAGTTCTTC. This gives the protein CATGASPGGSYNEQFF.

The chain has TRBV2 and TRBJ1-5; D is ambiguous. The V end was cut by 7 bases, the J end by 3 bases, with 16 bases between. The CDR3 extends over 15 amino acids. From germline, CDR1 is SNHLY and CDR2 FYNNEI. CDR3 amino acids: CASTAQKGANQPQHF. The CDR3 nucleotides read TGTGCCAGCACCGCCCAAAAGGGTGCCAATCAGCCCCAGCATTTT.

The CDR3 region is CASSPGQGASPLHF. For the CDR3, the DNA is TGCGCCAGCAGTCCCGGACAGGGGGCTTCACCCCTCCACTTT. The chain combines TRBV5-1 with TRBJ1-6; 11 nucleotides agree with TRBD1. The CDR3 contains 14 residues. Germline lookup yields CDR1 SGHRS and CDR2 YFSETQ. The V gene end was trimmed by 5 bases and the J gene end by 9 bases; junction bases not matched to a gene: 4. The variable domain in full, completed from reference TRBV5-1 and TRBJ1-6, reads KAGVTQTPRYLIKTRGQQVTLSCSPISGHRSVSWYQQTPGQGLQFLFEYFSETQRNKGNFPGRFSGRQFSNSRSEMNVSTLELGDSALYLCASSPGQGASPLHFGNGTRLTVT.

CDR3 coding DNA: TGTGCCAGCAGTGAAACAATAGGGTCCGGGGAGCTGTTTTTT. Its protein product is CASSETIGSGELFF. The rearrangement joins TRBV6-2 or TRBV6-3 to TRBJ2-2, with no clear D. CDR1 and CDR2 (germline): MNHEY, SVGEGT. Deletions cut 5 bases from V and 6 bases from J, with 13 bases between. CDR3 length equals 14 residues.

The chain links TRBV2 to TRBJ2-1, with a weak D call TRBD2 (6 bases). CDR1 SNHLY and CDR2 FYNNEI come from the germline V gene. V was cut by 6 bases and J by 0 bases, with 12 bases left in between. The CDR3 covers 15 residues. The CDR3 region is CASSLRGSSYNEQFF. The CDR3 region has the DNA TGTGCCAGCAGCCTCCGGGGGAGCTCCTACAATGAGCAGTTCTTC.

The chain joins TRBV5-1 to TRBJ2-2; TRBD1 aligns across 9 bases. CDR1 is SGHRS and CDR2 is YFSETQ in the germline V gene. This CDR3 has 16 residues. J was trimmed by 5 bases and V by 4 bases; bases with no gene match: 9. This CDR3 reads CASSRNRGLVTGELFF. The CDR3 nucleotides read TGCGCCAGCAGCAGGAACAGGGGGCTAGTAACCGGGGAGCTGTTTTTT.

The chain has TRBV29-1 and TRBJ2-2; the D gene is possibly TRBD2 (7 bases). With 4 bases removed from V and 5 bases from J, the gap between germline ends came to 14 bases. The CDR3 consists of 14 residues. CDR1 is SQVTM and CDR2 is ANQGSEA in the germline V gene. The CDR3 spells CSVAGRGATGELFF. In nucleotides, the CDR3 is TGCAGCGTTGCAGGTCGGGGGGCAACCGGGGAGCTGTTTTTT.

The CDR3 coding sequence is TGTGCCAGCAGTCCTTACGGTCGGGGTACCGTCACTAATGAGCAGTTCTTC. It translates to CASSPYGRGTVTNEQFF. This chain uses TRBV28 with TRBJ2-1; D perhaps matches TRBD2 (5 bases). The V end lost 5 bases, the J end lost 7 bases, and 24 bases lay between the germline ends. This CDR3 spans 17 amino acids. Germline V gene data show CDR1 as MDHEN and CDR2 as SYDVKM.

This chain connects TRBV12-3 or TRBV12-4 to TRBJ2-7, with D perhaps TRBD1 (7 bases). The V and J ends lost 3 bases and 6 bases respectively, with 15 bases between them. This CDR3 has 14 residues. CDR3 DNA sequence: TGTGCCAGCAGTTTCGCGGGACAGCTACTCGAGCAGTACTTC. It codes for CASSFAGQLLEQYF.

V usage is TRBV5-1 and J usage is TRBJ1-1; D is ambiguous. This CDR3 is 13 amino acids long. Trimming removed 2 bases at V and 3 bases at J, with 8 bases between. Germline assignment: CDR1 SGHRS and CDR2 YFSETQ. The DNA of the CDR3 is TGCGCCAGCAGCTTCGGGAGTTACACTGAAGCTTTCTTT. Amino acid sequence: CASSFGSYTEAFF.

V usage is TRBV11-2 and J usage is TRBJ1-1; TRBD1 matches at 7 bases. Germline V gives CDR1 SGHAT, CDR2 FQNNGV. The CDR3 runs 15 residues. Trimming cost V 1 base and J 6 bases; bases outside gene matches: 8. CDR3: CASSLVARDSAEAFF. CDR3 DNA sequence: TGTGCCAGCAGCTTAGTGGCACGGGACAGCGCTGAAGCTTTCTTT.

The V gene is TRBV6-6, the J gene TRBJ1-1; 7 bases map to TRBD1. Germline CDR1 MNHNY, CDR2 SVGAGI (reference sequence). V gave up 2 bases and J gave up 4 bases; unmatched junction bases: 4. This CDR3 spans 14 amino acids. The CDR3 DNA reads as TGTGCCAGCAGTTACACAGGGGCGGTCACTGAAGCTTTCTTT. Translating gives CASSYTGAVTEAFF.

This clonotype came up a few times. V is TRBV4-1 and J is TRBJ1-6, with 12 nucleotides matching TRBD1. From germline, CDR1 is MGHRA and CDR2 YSYEKL. The CDR3 is made up of 17 amino acids. The V gene end was trimmed by 1 base and the J gene end by 8 bases; junction bases not matched to a gene: 6. The CDR3 spells CASSQGGTGGVDSPLHF. The DNA of the CDR3 is TGCGCCAGCAGCCAAGGAGGGACAGGGGGCGTAGATTCACCCCTCCACTTT.

This clonotype has a handful of counts. The chain links TRBV4-3 to TRBJ2-5, with 7 bases aligning to TRBD1. There are 17 residues in the CDR3. CDR1 is LGHNA and CDR2 is YSLEER in the germline V gene. The junction had 10 bases not matched to a gene; V was cut back by 2 bases and J by 1 base. The CDR3 DNA is TGCGCCAGCAGCCAAAACTGGGGCGGACAGGCCCAAGAGACCCAGTACTTC. Amino acids: CASSQNWGGQAQETQYF.

The V and J genes are TRBV29-1 and TRBJ2-1, with D perhaps TRBD2 (6 bases). The V gene's germline CDR1 is SQVTM and CDR2 ANQGSEA. Trimming took 6 bases from V and 8 from J, leaving 17 bases between them. The CDR3 loop spans 13 amino acids. CDR3 bases: TGCAGCGTCTCTAGCGATCTACTGTATGAGCAGTTCTTC. It is translated as CSVSSDLLYEQFF.

V is TRBV6-4 and J is TRBJ2-7; D unclear. CDR1 and CDR2 (germline): MRHNA, SNTAGT. CDR3 length: 11 amino acids. The germline V and J ends were trimmed by 2 bases and 2 bases, with 1 base remaining between them. For the CDR3, the DNA is TGTGCCAGCAGTGACCCCTACGAGCAGTACTTC. Its translation: CASSDPYEQYF.

The chain joins TRBV19 to TRBJ2-7; a weak D match, TRBD1 (6 bases). The CDR3 extends over 14 amino acids. CDR1 is LNHDA and CDR2 is SQIVND in the germline V gene (reference sequence). Trimming left V 3 bases short and J 2 bases short, with 11 bases between. The CDR3 DNA sequence: TGTGCCAGTAGTATGGTCGGACAGCCCTACGAGCAGTACTTC. It specifies CASSMVGQPYEQYF. Full variable domain (remainder filled in from reference TRBV19 and TRBJ2-7): DGGITQSPKYLFRKEGQNVTLSCEQNLNHDAMYWYRQDPGQGLRLIYYSQIVNDFQKGDIAEGYSVSREKKESFPLTVTSAQKNPTAFYLCASSMVGQPYEQYFGPGTRLTVT.

This chain joins TRBV9 and TRBJ2-4, with D possibly matching TRBD2 (6 bases). Germline CDR1 SGDLS, CDR2 YYNGEE. The V gene lost 0 bases and the J gene lost 5 bases, with 18 bases spanning the gap. The CDR3 consists of 17 residues. The CDR3 protein is CASSVAVAGTPQNIQYF. CDR3 bases: TGTGCCAGCAGCGTAGCCGTCGCCGGGACTCCACAAAACATTCAGTACTTC.

The chain combines TRBV23-1 with TRBJ2-7; D is ambiguous. TRBV23-1 carries the ORF label, with uncertain function. Between the trimmed V and J ends, which lost 9 bases and 4 bases, there was a span of 4 bases. The CDR3 totals 9 residues. Here the CDR3 reads CASTYEQYF. The CDR3, as DNA: TGCGCCAGTACGTACGAGCAGTACTTC.

The chain uses TRBV20-1 and TRBJ1-5, with TRBD1 identical over 8 bases. In germline, CDR1 is DFQATT, CDR2 SNEGSKA (reference sequence). This CDR3 region has 13 residues. Trimming at V came to 5 bases and at J to 3 bases, leaving 3 bases not matched to a gene. The CDR3 region is CSADRGDNQPQHF. Here the CDR3 DNA reads TGCAGTGCTGACAGGGGCGACAATCAGCCCCAGCATTTT.

J is TRBJ2-7 and V is TRBV2; D remains ambiguous. Trimming pared 6 bases from V and 6 bases from J, leaving 12 bases between. Germline assignment: CDR1 SNHLY and CDR2 FYNNEI. This CDR3 has 12 residues. This chain's CDR3 is CASRGSFPEQYF. The CDR3 DNA sequence: TGTGCCAGCAGGGGCAGCTTTCCCGAGCAGTACTTC.

As concerns this clonotype: At one boundary the junction diverges from the germline segment, which might be a read error. The chain links TRBV12-3 or TRBV12-4 to TRBJ1-5; the D gene is possibly TRBD1 (5 bases). The CDR3 totals 15 residues. CDR3 nucleotides: TGTGCCAGCAGCCTCCTCGGGGGACGCAATCGGCCCCAGCATTTT. Translation: CASSLLGGRNRPQHF.

CDR3 protein: CASSEVGRYSNQPQHF. DNA for the CDR3: TGTGCCAGCAGTGAAGTAGGGCGATATAGCAATCAGCCCCAGCATTTT. This chain uses TRBV2 with TRBJ1-5; D not certain. In germline, CDR1 is SNHLY, CDR2 FYNNEI. The CDR3 covers 16 residues. V lost 1 base to trimming and J lost 0 bases, with 10 bases between them.

This chain uses TRBV15 with TRBJ1-2; 8 bases are a match to TRBD1. Germline V gene sequence: CDR1 LNHNV, CDR2 YYDKDF (reference sequence). V lost 4 bases, J lost 5 bases, and 3 bases stayed unmatched. The CDR3 sequence is 13 residues long. CDR3 in amino acids: CATSMGQVYGYTF. The CDR3 DNA reads as TGTGCCACCAGCATGGGACAGGTTTATGGCTACACCTTC.